This T cell receptor beta chain was found in a study of regulatory T cells in long-lasting Graves disease. At the level of the study: Graves' patients with a new diagnosis had received antithyroid drugs under 3 months.

Time point reported: newly diagnosed GD, antithyroid drugs for less than 3 months. After RNA was extracted from PBMCs, the TCR library was made from it. The patients were enrolled through endocrinology in Xi'an, China. Germline CDR1 reads SNHLY; CDR2 reads FYNNEI. V was cut by 4 bases and J by 1 base, with 11 bases left in between. The CDR3 runs 15 residues. Arm-PCR of CDR3 regions with iRepertoire HTBI primers generated TCR beta libraries. TCRdb re-called the multiplex PCR reads through MiXCR, storing one row per CDR3 protein. Seen here are 400,000 to 650,000 distinct CDR3 sequences, approximately 16% observed once, and the top ten hold roughly 25%. These data are also associated with another study on T cells in Graves' hyperthyroidism and ophthalmopathy. That investigation notes: Stable hyperthyroidism: no ophthalmopathy progression over 18 months of follow-up.

This TCR derives from a woman in her forties or fifties with Graves disease. The starting material was peripheral blood mononuclear cells (PBMCs), obtained at new diagnosis, from a patient treated with antithyroid drugs. The V gene is TRBV2, the J gene TRBJ1-3; no definite D call. CDR3 sequence reads: CASSAERASGNTIYF. CDR3 bases: TGTGCCAGCAGTGCCGAGCGAGCGTCTGGAAACACCATATATTTT.